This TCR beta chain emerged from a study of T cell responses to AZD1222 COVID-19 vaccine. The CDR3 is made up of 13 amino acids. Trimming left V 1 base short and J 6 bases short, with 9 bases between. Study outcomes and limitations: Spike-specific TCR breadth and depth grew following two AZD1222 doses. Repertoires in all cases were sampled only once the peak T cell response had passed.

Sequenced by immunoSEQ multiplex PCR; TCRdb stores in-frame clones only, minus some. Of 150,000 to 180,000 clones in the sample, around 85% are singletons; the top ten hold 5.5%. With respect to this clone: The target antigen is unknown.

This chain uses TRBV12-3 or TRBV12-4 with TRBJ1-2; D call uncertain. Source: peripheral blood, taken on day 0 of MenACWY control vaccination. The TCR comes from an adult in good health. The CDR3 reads CASSLVGLDGYTF. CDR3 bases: TGTGCCAGCAGTTTAGTAGGGCTGGATGGCTACACCTTC.